The TCR beta chain under discussion was sequenced for a study of cytomegalovirus exposure and HLA in healthy donors. Regarding the study as a whole: Most TCR sequences were uncommon, yet certain public TCRs appeared in many donors. A later analysis linked a missense DCLRE1C variant to TCR beta V- and J-gene trimming. In the analysis, some V segments, TRBV6-2 and TRBV6-3 included, were excluded as indistinguishable. Based on reports, TCR beta sequences accurately predicted HLA-A and HLA-B alleles for most subjects.

V was shortened by 1 base and J by 0 bases, with 11 bases between the two germline ends. CDR3 length equals 15 residues. The germline gives CDR1 SGHKS, CDR2 YYEKEE (reference sequence). Details on this clone: Its target is not known.

Researchers ran the PCR with 60 Vbeta and 13 Jbeta primers. Clones were sequenced by immunoSEQ multiplex PCR, and TCRdb holds only the in-frame ones, with some missing. The sample includes approximately 120,000 clones, 75% seen only once; the top ten take under 3.5%. Sequencing was done on a sample of PBMCs. The TCR was taken from a man younger than 45 in good health and CMV-seronegative. The chain combines TRBV5-5 with TRBJ2-7, with a possible D match to TRBD1 (8 bases). Written as DNA, the CDR3 is TGTGCCAGCAGCTTGACAGGGGGGGACTCCTACGAGCAGTACTTC. Amino acid sequence: CASSLTGGDSYEQYF.